The 9 T cell receptor beta chains listed next were all sequenced from one sample in a study of T cell repertoires in cytomegalovirus infection. Each CDR3 protein gets one entry after TCRdb re-called the reads with MiXCR. This table has roughly 630,000 distinct CDR3 sequences, 20% to 30% appearing once. Material: CD8+ T cells from PBMCs. These receptors all come from a human donor in good health (CMV status not recorded). Some clones in this sample may be carry-over from other donors' samples.

This clonotype was seen a few times. This chain links TRBV4-2 with TRBJ1-3; unclear D gene. V lost 0 bases and J 0 bases, leaving 6 bases between the germline ends. The CDR3 covers 15 residues. From germline, CDR1 is LGHNA and CDR2 YNFKEQ. As DNA, the CDR3 is TGTGCCAGCAGCCAAGAGATAATCTCTGGAAACACCATATATTTT. Translated: CASSQEIISGNTIYF.

This rearrangement joins TRBV5-1 to TRBJ1-1, with 7 bases aligning to TRBD1. The length of the CDR3 is 18 residues. The V and J ends lost 3 bases and 0 bases, in that order; junction bases with no gene match: 14. Germline V CDR1 and CDR2: SGHRS, YFSETQ. CDR3 nucleotide sequence: TGCGCCAGCAGCTCACCGACAGGGCTTCATGGTGTGAACACTGAAGCTTTCTTT. It specifies CASSSPTGLHGVNTEAFF. Full variable domain (remainder filled in from reference TRBV5-1 and TRBJ1-1): KAGVTQTPRYLIKTRGQQVTLSCSPISGHRSVSWYQQTPGQGLQFLFEYFSETQRNKGNFPGRFSGRQFSNSRSEMNVSTLELGDSALYLCASSSPTGLHGVNTEAFFGQGTRLTVV.

This clonotype was counted a few times. The V call is TRBV29-1, the J call TRBJ1-2, with D possibly matching TRBD1 (5 bases). The V end lost 4 bases, the J end lost 8 bases, and 11 bases lay between the germline ends. The CDR3 sequence is 11 residues long. The germline V gene has CDR1 SQVTM and CDR2 ANQGSEA. CDR3 amino acids: CSVVEGQGYTF. CDR3 nucleotides: TGCAGCGTTGTTGAGGGGCAGGGCTACACCTTC.

This clonotype was counted many times. The rearrangement uses TRBV10-3 and TRBJ1-1; TRBD1 is a possible D gene (6 bases). With 6 bases removed from V and 0 bases from J, the gap between germline ends came to 17 bases. The germline CDR1 and CDR2 sequences are ENHRY and SYGVKD. The CDR3 extends over 16 amino acids. CDR3 amino acids: CAIRTGQNYMNTEAFF. CDR3 nucleotide sequence: TGTGCCATCAGGACCGGACAGAATTACATGAACACTGAAGCTTTCTTT.

Many counts were recorded for this clonotype. This rearrangement joins TRBV5-5 to TRBJ2-2, with a weak D call TRBD1 (5 bases). The germline V and J ends were trimmed by 1 base and 3 bases, with 10 bases remaining between them. The CDR3 totals 15 residues. The germline V gene encodes CDR1 SGHKS and CDR2 YYEKEE (reference sequence). In DNA form, the CDR3 reads TGTGCCAGCAGCTTGCAGGGTGAGGACACCGGGGAGCTGTTTTTT. This translates into CASSLQGEDTGELFF.

The chain recombines TRBV20-1 with TRBJ1-2, with D perhaps TRBD1 (5 bases). The germline CDR1 and CDR2 sequences are DFQATT and SNEGSKA (reference sequence). This CDR3 is built from 13 residues. The V gene lost 6 bases and the J gene lost 5 bases, with 16 bases spanning the gap. The CDR3, as DNA: TGCAGTGCGAAGGAGGGGCTTTGGTATGGCTACACCTTC. Translation: CSAKEGLWYGYTF.

The CDR3 protein is CATSIGTGGTQPQHF. CDR3 coding DNA: TGTGCCACCAGCATCGGGACAGGGGGCACTCAGCCCCAGCATTTT. The chain joins TRBV15 to TRBJ1-5, with 12 bases identical to TRBD1. CDR1 LNHNV and CDR2 YYDKDF come from the germline V gene (reference sequence). Trimming cost V 4 bases and J 6 bases; bases outside gene matches: 4. This CDR3 contains 15 residues.

The rearrangement joins TRBV7-3 to TRBJ2-5; tentative D call: TRBD1 (6 bases). The V gene's germline CDR1 is SGHTA and CDR2 FQGTGA. The CDR3 loop spans 14 amino acids. V was trimmed by 1 base and J by 5 bases, leaving 11 bases between them. This chain's CDR3 is CASSLRGLDETQYF. For the CDR3, the DNA is TGTGCCAGCAGCTTAAGGGGGCTCGATGAGACCCAGTACTTC.

This chain links TRBV7-6 with TRBJ2-2; D is possibly TRBD1 or TRBD2 (6 bases each). Trimming removed 6 bases at V and 5 bases at J, with 16 bases between. The CDR3 consists of 15 residues. Germline assignment: CDR1 SGHVS and CDR2 FNYEAQ. CDR3 residues: CASSSIGGPTGELFF. The CDR3 DNA is TGTGCCAGCAGTTCTATCGGGGGCCCGACCGGGGAGCTGTTTTTT.